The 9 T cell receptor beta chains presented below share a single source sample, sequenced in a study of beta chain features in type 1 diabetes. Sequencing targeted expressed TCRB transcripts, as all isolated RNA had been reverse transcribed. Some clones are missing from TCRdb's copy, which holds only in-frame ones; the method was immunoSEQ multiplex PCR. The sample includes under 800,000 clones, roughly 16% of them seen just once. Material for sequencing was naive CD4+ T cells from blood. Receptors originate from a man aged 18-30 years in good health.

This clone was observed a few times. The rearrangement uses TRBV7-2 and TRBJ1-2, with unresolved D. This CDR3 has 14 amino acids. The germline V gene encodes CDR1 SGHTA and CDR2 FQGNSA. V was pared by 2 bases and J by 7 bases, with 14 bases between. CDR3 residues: CASSLQVVVGGYTF. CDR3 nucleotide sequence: TGTGCCAGCAGCTTACAGGTGGTAGTAGGTGGCTACACCTTC.

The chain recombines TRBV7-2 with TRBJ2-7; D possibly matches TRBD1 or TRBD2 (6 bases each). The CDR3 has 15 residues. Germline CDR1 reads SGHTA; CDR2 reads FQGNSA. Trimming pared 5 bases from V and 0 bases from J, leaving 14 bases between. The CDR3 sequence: CASSLEGGSSYEQYF. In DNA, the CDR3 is TGTGCCAGCAGCCTCGAGGGGGGCAGCTCCTACGAGCAGTACTTC.

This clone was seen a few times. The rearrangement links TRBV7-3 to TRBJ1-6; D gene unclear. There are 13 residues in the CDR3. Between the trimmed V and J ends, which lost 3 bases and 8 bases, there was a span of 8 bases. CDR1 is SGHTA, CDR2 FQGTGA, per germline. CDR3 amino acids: CASSFKRDSPLHF. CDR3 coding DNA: TGTGCCAGCAGCTTCAAACGCGATTCACCCCTCCACTTT.

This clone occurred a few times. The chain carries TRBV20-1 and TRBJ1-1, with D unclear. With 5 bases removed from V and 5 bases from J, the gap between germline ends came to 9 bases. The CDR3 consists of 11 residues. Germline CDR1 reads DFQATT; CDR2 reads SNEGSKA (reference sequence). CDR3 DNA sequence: TGCAGTGCTTACGCGGGGACTGAAGCTTTCTTT. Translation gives CSAYAGTEAFF.

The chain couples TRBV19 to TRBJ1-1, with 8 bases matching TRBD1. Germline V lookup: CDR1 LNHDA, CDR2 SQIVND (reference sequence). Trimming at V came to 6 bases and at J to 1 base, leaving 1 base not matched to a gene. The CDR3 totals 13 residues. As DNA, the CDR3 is TGTGCCAGTAGGGGGACAGGGAACACTGAAGCTTTCTTT. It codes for CASRGTGNTEAFF.

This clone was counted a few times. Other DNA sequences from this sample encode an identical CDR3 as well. Here the CDR3 reads CASSWDSNQPQHF. The DNA for the CDR3 is TGTGCCAGCAGCTGGGACAGCAATCAGCCCCAGCATTTT. The rearrangement links TRBV7-9 to TRBJ1-5, with D possibly matching TRBD1 (5 bases). The CDR3 has 13 residues. V was clipped by 4 bases and J by 1 base, with 5 bases between them. In germline, CDR1 is SEHNR, CDR2 FQNEAQ (reference sequence). Full variable domain (remainder filled in from reference TRBV7-9 and TRBJ1-5): DTGVSQNPRHKITKRGQNVTFRCDPISEHNRLYWYRQTLGQGPEFLTYFQNEAQLEKSRLLSDRFSAERPKGSFSTLEIQRTEQGDSAMYLCASSWDSNQPQHFGDGTRLSIL.

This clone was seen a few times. CDR3 nucleotide sequence: TGTGCCACCAGCAGACGGACGGCGAACACTGAAGCTTTCTTT. Translation: CATSRRTANTEAFF. This chain uses TRBV15 with TRBJ1-1, with D hard to call. CDR3 length equals 14 residues. CDR1 is LNHNV and CDR2 is YYDKDF in the germline V gene (reference sequence). V was shortened by 2 bases and J by 1 base, with 8 bases between the two germline ends. Looking up the rest from reference TRBV15 and TRBJ1-1 gives the full variable domain: DAMVIQNPRYQVTQFGKPVTLSCSQTLNHNVMYWYQQKSSQAPKLLFHYYDKDFNNEADTPDNFQSRRPNTSFCFLDIRSPGLGDTAMYLCATSRRTANTEAFFGQGTRLTVV.

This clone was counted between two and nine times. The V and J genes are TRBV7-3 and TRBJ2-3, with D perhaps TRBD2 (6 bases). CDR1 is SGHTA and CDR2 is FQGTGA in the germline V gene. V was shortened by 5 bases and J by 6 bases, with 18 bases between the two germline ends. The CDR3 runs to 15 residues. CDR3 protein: CASSALPARGDTQYF. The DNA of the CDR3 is TGTGCCAGCAGCGCGCTACCAGCCCGGGGGGATACGCAGTATTTT.

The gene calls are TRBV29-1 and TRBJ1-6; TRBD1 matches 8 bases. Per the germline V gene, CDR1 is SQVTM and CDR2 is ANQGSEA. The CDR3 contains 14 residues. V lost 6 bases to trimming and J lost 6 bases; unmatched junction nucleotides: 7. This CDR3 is CSVQVDRVNSPLHF. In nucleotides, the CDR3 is TGCAGCGTCCAAGTGGACAGGGTTAATTCACCCCTCCACTTT.